A selection of T cell receptor beta chains follows, all from one sample in a study of T-cell memory formation after mild COVID-19. TCRdb re-called the 5' RACE reads through MiXCR, storing one row per CDR3 protein. The table has roughly 400,000 distinct CDR3 sequences, 20% to 30% seen once; the top ten hold around 9.5%. The sequenced material came from PBMCs or a T cell subset sorted from them (not recorded which). All receptors derive from an adult woman who had mild COVID-19 (a few samples of this study predate the infection). Cell type and time point are not known. Each CDR3 is given with its conserved first and last residue. The order of the fields is V gene, D gene, clone size, J gene, CDR3 DNA, CDR3 protein. D genes are given only for firm matches. Some rows mark clone size as missing; the rest say once, few, many or name a class of expanded clone.

>TRBV3-1|TRBD2|few|TRBJ2-5
TGTGCCAGCAGCCTAGCGGGGGTTAAAGAGACCCAGTACTTC
CASSLAGVKETQYF
>TRBV24-1|TRBD1|NA|TRBJ1-5
TGTGCCACGGGGACAGATAATCAGCCCCAGCATTTT
CATGTDNQPQHF
>TRBV12-3/TRBV12-4|TRBD1|few|TRBJ1-6
TGTGCCAGCACCCACATGGGACAGCACAGTTCACCCCTCCACTTT
CASTHMGQHSSPLHF
>TRBV25-1|NA|NA|TRBJ1-1
TGTGCCAGTCAGCGTTCCACTGAAGCTTTCTTT
CASQRSTEAFF
>TRBV5-1|NA|many|TRBJ2-7
TGCGCCAGCAGCTTGTTAGCAGACTACGAGCAGTACTTC
CASSLLADYEQYF
>TRBV18|NA|NA|TRBJ2-5
TGTGCCAGCTCACCCGGTCCCCGAGCAGAGACCCAGTACTTC
CASSPGPRAETQYF
>TRBV7-2|TRBD2|NA|TRBJ2-3
TGTGCCAGCAGCTTAGCGAGGAGCGGGGGGCAAGATACGCAGTATTTT
CASSLARSGGQDTQYF
>TRBV6-5|NA|few|TRBJ2-3
TGTGCCAGCAGTGAGCCGGGCCCTACGCAGTATTTT
CASSEPGPTQYF
>TRBV12-3/TRBV12-4|TRBD2|few|TRBJ2-2
TGTGCCAGCAGTAATAGCGGGAGTCTCACCGGGGAGCTGTTTTTT
CASSNSGSLTGELFF
>TRBV5-1|NA|NA|TRBJ1-1
TGCGCCAGCAGCTTGGAAGGCAGGACCCAAGCTTTCTTT
CASSLEGRTQAFF
>TRBV4-1|NA|NA|TRBJ2-7
TGCGCCAGCAGCCTGTCCCCGGGATCCTACGAGCAGTACTTC
CASSLSPGSYEQYF
>TRBV4-3|NA|many|TRBJ2-3
TGCGCCAGCAGCCAAGACCCGTTATTCGGGAGCAACACAGATACGCAGTATTTT
CASSQDPLFGSNTDTQYF
>TRBV7-9|TRBD1|NA|TRBJ1-6
TGTGCCAGCAGCTACACAGGGGGGAGTTCACCCCTCCACTTT
CASSYTGGSSPLHF
>TRBV5-1|NA|NA|TRBJ1-1
TGCGCCAGCAGCACTTCCGGGAACACTGAAGCTTTCTTT
CASSTSGNTEAFF